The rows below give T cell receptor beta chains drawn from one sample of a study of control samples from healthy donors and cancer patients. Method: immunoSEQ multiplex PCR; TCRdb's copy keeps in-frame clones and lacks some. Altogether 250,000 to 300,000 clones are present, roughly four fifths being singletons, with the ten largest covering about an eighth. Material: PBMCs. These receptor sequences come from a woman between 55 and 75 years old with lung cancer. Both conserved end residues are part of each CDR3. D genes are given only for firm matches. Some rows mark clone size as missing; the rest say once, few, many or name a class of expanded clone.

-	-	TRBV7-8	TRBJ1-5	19	CASSSNRGAGIERNQPQHF	TGTGCCAGCAGCTCAAACCGCGGCGCAGGGATTGAGCGCAATCAGCCCCAGCATTTT
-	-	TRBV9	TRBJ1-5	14	CASSVDSDMQPQHF	TGTGCCAGCAGCGTAGATTCAGATATGCAGCCCCAGCATTTT
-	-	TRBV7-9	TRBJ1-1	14	CASRGLGRGTEAFF	TGTGCCAGCAGGGGGTTAGGGAGGGGCACTGAAGCTTTCTTT
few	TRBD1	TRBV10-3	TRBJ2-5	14	CAISSGGEQETQYF	TGTGCCATCAGCTCAGGGGGCGAGCAAGAGACCCAGTACTTC
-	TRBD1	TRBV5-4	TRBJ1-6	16	CASSYSPGQYNSPLHF	TGTGCCAGCAGCTATTCACCGGGACAGTATAATTCACCCCTCCACTTT
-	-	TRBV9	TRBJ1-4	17	CASSVAPARGGYEKLFF	TGTGCCAGCAGCGTAGCCCCCGCCAGGGGAGGGTACGAAAAACTGTTTTTT
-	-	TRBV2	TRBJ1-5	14	CASSKTTVDQPQHF	TGTGCCAGCAGTAAAACAACGGTGGATCAGCCCCAGCATTTT
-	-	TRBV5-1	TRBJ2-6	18	CASSWGGTDNSGANVLTF	TGCGCCAGCAGCTGGGGGGGGACAGATAATTCTGGGGCCAACGTCCTGACTTTC
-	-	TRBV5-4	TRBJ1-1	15	CASSFDSQTFTEAFF	TGTGCCAGCAGCTTCGACAGCCAGACGTTCACTGAAGCTTTCTTT
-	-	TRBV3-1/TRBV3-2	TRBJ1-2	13	CASSQPTGYGYTF	TGTGCCAGCAGCCAACCGACAGGCTATGGCTACACCTTC
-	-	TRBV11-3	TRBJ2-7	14	CASSPGRGSYEQYF	TGTGCCAGCAGCCCCGGTCGGGGAAGCTACGAGCAGTACTTC
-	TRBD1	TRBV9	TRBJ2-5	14	CASSVGTDQETQYF	TGTGCCAGCAGCGTGGGGACAGACCAAGAGACCCAGTACTTC
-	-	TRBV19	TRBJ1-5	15	CASSPRAAEDQPQHF	TGTGCCAGTAGCCCCCGGGCCGCGGAAGATCAGCCCCAGCATTTT
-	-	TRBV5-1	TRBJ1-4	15	CASSSSLPTNEKLFF	TGCGCCAGCAGCTCCTCTCTCCCAACTAATGAAAAACTGTTTTTT
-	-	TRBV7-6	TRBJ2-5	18	CASSRFSSGQTTAETQYF	TGTGCCAGCAGCCGATTCTCCAGCGGGCAAACCACAGCGGAGACCCAGTACTTC
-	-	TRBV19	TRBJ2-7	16	CASSKRHGTEGYEQYF	TGTGCCAGTAGCAAACGACACGGTACGGAGGGCTACGAGCAGTACTTC
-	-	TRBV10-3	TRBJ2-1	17	CPISEGGGGTGSNEQFF	TGCCCCATCAGTGAGGGGGGCGGGGGGACAGGGTCGAATGAGCAGTTCTTC
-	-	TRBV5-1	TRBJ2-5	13	CASSYTTGETQYF	TGCGCCAGCAGCTATACAACGGGGGAGACCCAGTACTTC
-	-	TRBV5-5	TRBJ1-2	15	CASSSTEGQYYGYTF	TGTGCCAGCAGCTCCACCGAAGGACAGTACTATGGCTACACCTTC
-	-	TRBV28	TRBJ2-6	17	CASSPSQGASGANVLTF	TGTGCCAGCAGCCCCTCCCAGGGTGCCTCTGGGGCCAACGTCCTGACTTTC
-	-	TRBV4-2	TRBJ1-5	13	CASSQDGAQPQHF	TGTGCCAGCAGCCAAGATGGTGCACAGCCCCAGCATTTT
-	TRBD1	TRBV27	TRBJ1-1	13	CASWGQMNTEAFF	TGTGCCAGCTGGGGACAGATGAACACTGAAGCTTTCTTT
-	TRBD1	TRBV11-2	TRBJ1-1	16	CASSLDRGFGNTEAFF	TGTGCCAGCAGCTTGGACAGGGGGTTCGGGAACACTGAAGCTTTCTTT
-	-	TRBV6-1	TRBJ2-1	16	CASSEVWTRAYNEQFF	TGTGCCAGCAGTGAAGTCTGGACACGAGCCTACAATGAGCAGTTCTTC
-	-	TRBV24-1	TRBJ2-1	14	CATSDSAGNNEQFF	TGTGCCACCAGTGATTCGGCAGGTAACAATGAGCAGTTCTTC
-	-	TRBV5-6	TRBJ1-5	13	CASSWGSNQPQHF	TGTGCCAGCAGCTGGGGGAGCAATCAGCCCCAGCATTTT
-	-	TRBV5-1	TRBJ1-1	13	CASSSEGHTEAFF	TGCGCCAGCAGCAGCGAGGGACACACTGAAGCTTTCTTT
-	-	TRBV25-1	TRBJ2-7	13	CASSEWGSYEQYF	TGTGCCAGCAGTGAATGGGGGTCGTACGAGCAGTACTTC
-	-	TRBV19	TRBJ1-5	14	CASRLAGNSQPQHF	TGTGCCAGTAGGCTTGCAGGGAACAGTCAGCCCCAGCATTTT
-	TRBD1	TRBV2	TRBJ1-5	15	CASKTGTGSNQPQHF	TGTGCCAGCAAAACAGGGACAGGGAGCAATCAGCCCCAGCATTTT
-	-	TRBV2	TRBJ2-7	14	CASSPRPSSYEQYF	TGTGCCAGCAGTCCCAGGCCGAGCTCCTACGAGCAGTACTTC
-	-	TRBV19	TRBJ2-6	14	CASSITGGANVLTF	TGTGCCAGTAGTATTACGGGGGGGGCCAACGTCCTGACTTTC
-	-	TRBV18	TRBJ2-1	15	CASSPGPRFNNEQFF	TGTGCCAGCTCTCCCGGCCCGCGGTTTAACAATGAGCAGTTCTTC
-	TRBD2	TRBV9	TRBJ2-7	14	CASSPGGGNYEQYF	TGTGCCAGCAGCCCGGGGGGAGGAAACTACGAGCAGTACTTC
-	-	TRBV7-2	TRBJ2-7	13	CASTHGRTYEQYF	TGTGCCAGCACCCACGGCAGAACCTACGAGCAGTACTTC
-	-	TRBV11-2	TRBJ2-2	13	CASSKIVTGELFF	TGTGCCAGCAGCAAAATCGTCACCGGGGAGCTGTTTTTT
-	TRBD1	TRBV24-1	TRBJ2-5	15	CATSDLQGGKETQYF	TGTGCCACCAGTGATTTGCAAGGGGGCAAAGAGACCCAGTACTTC
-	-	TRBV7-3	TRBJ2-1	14	CASSSGLRGDEQFF	TGTGCCAGCAGCTCAGGTCTAAGAGGCGATGAGCAGTTCTTC
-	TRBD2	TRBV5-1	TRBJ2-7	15	CASSEGLAGAYEQYF	TGCGCCAGCAGCGAGGGACTAGCGGGGGCTTACGAGCAGTACTTC
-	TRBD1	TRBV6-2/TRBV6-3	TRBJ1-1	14	CASSYGTGITEAFF	TGTGCCAGCAGTTACGGGACAGGGATCACTGAAGCTTTCTTT
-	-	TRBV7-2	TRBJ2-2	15	CASSFRRAGARELFF	TGTGCCAGCAGCTTTAGGAGGGCCGGAGCCCGGGAGCTGTTTTTT
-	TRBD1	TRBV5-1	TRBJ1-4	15	CASSTLGTGQEKLFF	TGCGCCAGCAGCACCCTCGGGACAGGGCAAGAAAAACTGTTTTTT
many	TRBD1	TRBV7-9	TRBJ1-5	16	CASSPLGGSSNQPQHF	TGTGCCAGCAGCCCCTTAGGGGGCAGTAGCAATCAGCCCCAGCATTTT
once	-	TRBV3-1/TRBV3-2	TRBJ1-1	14	CASSPNAGSTEAFF	TGTGCCAGCAGCCCCAACGCAGGGAGCACTGAAGCTTTCTTT
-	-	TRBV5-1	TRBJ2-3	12	CASSIHTDTQYF	TGCGCCAGCAGCATTCACACAGATACGCAGTATTTT
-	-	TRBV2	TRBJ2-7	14	CASSGATDVSEQYF	TGTGCCAGCAGTGGCGCGACGGACGTGTCGGAGCAGTACTTC
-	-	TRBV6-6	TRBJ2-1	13	CASSLDSYNEQFF	TGTGCCAGCAGCCTCGACTCTTACAATGAGCAGTTCTTC
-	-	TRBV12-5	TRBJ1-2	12	CASGLLSRRYTF	TGTGCTAGTGGTTTGTTGTCCCGGCGCTACACCTTC
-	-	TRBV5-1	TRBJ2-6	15	CASSLTISGANVLTF	TGCGCCAGCAGCTTGACAATCTCTGGGGCCAACGTCCTGACTTTC
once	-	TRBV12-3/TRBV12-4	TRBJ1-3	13	CASSSDRGNTIYF	TGTGCCAGCAGTTCTGACCGAGGAAACACCATATATTTT
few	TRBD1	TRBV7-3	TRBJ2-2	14	CASSIRDSNGELFF	TGTGCCAGCAGCATCCGGGACAGTAACGGGGAGCTGTTTTTT
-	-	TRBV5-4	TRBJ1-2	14	CASSRAGGFDGYTF	TGTGCCAGCAGCCGGGCCGGGGGATTTGATGGCTACACCTTC
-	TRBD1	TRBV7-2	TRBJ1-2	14	CASSSRQGRYGYTF	TGTGCCAGCAGCTCCCGACAGGGGCGGTATGGCTACACCTTC
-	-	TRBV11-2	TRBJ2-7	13	CASTHGLNYEQYF	TGTGCCAGCACCCACGGCTTAAACTACGAGCAGTACTTC
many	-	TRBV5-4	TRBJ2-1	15	CASSGVANSYNEQFF	TGTGCCAGCAGCGGGGTAGCCAATTCCTACAATGAGCAGTTCTTC
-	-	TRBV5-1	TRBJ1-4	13	CASSWGLNEKLFF	TGCGCCAGCAGCTGGGGACTTAATGAAAAACTGTTTTTT
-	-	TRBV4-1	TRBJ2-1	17	CASSQESGTSLEDEQFF	TGCGCCAGCAGCCAAGAATCCGGGACCAGTTTGGAGGATGAGCAGTTCTTC
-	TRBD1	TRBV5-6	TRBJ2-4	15	CASSRDRDYANIQYF	TGTGCCAGCAGTCGGGACAGGGACTACGCAAACATTCAGTACTTC
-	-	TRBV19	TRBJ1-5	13	CASQAVSNQPQHF	TGTGCCAGCCAGGCCGTGAGCAATCAGCCCCAGCATTTT